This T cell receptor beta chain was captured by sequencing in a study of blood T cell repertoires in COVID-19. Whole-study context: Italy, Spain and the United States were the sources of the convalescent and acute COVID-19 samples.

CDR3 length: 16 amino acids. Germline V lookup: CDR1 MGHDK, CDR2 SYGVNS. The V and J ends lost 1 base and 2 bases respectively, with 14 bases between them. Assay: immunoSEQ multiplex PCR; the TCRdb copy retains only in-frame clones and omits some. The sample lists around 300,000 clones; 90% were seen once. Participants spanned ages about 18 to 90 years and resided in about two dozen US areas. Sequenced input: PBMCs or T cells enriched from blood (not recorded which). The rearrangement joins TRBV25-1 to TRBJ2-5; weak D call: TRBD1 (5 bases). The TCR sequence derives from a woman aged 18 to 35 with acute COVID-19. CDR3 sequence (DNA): TGTGCCAGCAGTGAATTAGCACAGGACCTTCAAGAGACCCAGTACTTC. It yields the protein CASSELAQDLQETQYF.